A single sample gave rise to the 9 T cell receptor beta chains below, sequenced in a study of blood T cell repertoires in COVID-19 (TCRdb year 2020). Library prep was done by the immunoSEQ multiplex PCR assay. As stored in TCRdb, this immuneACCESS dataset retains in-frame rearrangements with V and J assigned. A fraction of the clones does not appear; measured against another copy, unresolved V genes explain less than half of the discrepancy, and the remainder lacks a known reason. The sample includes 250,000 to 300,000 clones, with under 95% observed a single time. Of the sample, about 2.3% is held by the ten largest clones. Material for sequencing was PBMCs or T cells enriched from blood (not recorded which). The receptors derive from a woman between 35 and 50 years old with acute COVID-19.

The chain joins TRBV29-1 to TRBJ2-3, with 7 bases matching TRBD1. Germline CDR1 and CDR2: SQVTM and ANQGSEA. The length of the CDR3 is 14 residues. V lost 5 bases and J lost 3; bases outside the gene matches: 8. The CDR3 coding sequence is TGCAGCGTTATGAAACAGGGGCCGACAGATACGCAGTATTTT. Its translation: CSVMKQGPTDTQYF.

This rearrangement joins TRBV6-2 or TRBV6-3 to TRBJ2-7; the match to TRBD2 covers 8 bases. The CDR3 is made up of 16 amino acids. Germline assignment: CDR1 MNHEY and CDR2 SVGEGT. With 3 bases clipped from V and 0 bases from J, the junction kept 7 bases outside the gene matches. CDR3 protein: CASSYSASGYSYEQYF. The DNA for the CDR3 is TGTGCCAGCAGTTATTCGGCTAGCGGGTACTCCTACGAGCAGTACTTC.

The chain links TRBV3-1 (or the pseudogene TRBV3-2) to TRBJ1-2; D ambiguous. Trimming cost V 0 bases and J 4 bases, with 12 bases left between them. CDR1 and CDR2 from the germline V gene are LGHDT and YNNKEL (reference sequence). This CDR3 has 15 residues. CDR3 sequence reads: CASSQDPPGGYGYTF. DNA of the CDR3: TGTGCCAGCAGCCAAGATCCGCCGGGAGGCTATGGCTACACCTTC.

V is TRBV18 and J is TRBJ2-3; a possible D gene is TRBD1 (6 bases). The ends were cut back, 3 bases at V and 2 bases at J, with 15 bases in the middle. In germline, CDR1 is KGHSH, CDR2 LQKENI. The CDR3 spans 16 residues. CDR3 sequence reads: CASSPLQGSSTDTQYF. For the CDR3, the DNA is TGTGCCAGCTCACCGCTCCAGGGGTCTTCCACAGATACGCAGTATTTT.

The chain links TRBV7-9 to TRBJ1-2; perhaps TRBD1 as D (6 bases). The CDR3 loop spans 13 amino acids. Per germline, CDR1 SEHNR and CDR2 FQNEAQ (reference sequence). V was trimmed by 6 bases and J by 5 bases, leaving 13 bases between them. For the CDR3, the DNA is TGTGCCAGCAGTTTAAGACAGGCATATGGCTACACCTTC. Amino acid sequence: CASSLRQAYGYTF.

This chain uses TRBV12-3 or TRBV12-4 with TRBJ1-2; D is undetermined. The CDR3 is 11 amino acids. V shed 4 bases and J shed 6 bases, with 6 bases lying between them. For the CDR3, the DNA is TGTGCCAGCAGTTCCAGAAATGGCTACACCTTC. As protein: CASSSRNGYTF.

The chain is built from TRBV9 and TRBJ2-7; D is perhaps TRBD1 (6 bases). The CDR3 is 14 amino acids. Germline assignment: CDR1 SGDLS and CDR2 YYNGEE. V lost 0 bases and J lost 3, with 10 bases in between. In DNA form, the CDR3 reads TGTGCCAGCAGCGTAGCTGGGGGCTTCTACGAGCAGTACTTC. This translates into CASSVAGGFYEQYF.

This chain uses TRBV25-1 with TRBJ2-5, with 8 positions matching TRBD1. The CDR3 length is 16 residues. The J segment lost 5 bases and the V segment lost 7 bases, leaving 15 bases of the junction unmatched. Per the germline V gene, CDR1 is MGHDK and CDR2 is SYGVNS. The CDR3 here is CASTPRGAGGYETQYF. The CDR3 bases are TGTGCCAGCACCCCGAGGGGAGCAGGGGGCTATGAGACCCAGTACTTC.

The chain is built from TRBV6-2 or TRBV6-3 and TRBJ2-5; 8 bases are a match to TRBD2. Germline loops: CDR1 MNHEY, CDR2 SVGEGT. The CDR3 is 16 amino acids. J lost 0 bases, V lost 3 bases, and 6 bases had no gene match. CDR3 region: CASSYLLAEYQETQYF. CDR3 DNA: TGTGCCAGCAGTTATTTACTAGCGGAGTACCAAGAGACCCAGTACTTC.